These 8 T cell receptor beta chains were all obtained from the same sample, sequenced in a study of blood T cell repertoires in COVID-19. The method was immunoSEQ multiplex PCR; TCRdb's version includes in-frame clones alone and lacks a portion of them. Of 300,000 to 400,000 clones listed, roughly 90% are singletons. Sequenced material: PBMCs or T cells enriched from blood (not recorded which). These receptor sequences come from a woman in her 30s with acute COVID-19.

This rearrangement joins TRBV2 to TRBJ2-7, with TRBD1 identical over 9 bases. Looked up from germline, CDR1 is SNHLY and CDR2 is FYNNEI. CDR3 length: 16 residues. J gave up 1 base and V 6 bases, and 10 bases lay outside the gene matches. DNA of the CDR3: TGTGCCAGCAGACCCATTGGGACAGGGAATTCCTACGAGCAGTACTTC. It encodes CASRPIGTGNSYEQYF.

The CDR3: CASSPRLGADGYTF. The CDR3 coding sequence is TGTGCCAGCAGCCCCCGCTTAGGGGCTGATGGCTACACCTTC. The chain employs TRBV7-2 and TRBJ1-2; D is perhaps TRBD1 (5 bases). Trimming pared 5 bases from V and 6 bases from J, leaving 16 bases between. This CDR3 is 14 amino acids long. CDR1 is SGHTA, CDR2 FQGNSA, per germline.

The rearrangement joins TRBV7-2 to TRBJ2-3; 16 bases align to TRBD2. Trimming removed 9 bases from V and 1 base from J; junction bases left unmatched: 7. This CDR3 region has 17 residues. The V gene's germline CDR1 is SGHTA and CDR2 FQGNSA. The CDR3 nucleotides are TGTGCCAGACCGGGACTAGCGGGGGGGCCAGGCACAGATACGCAGTATTTT. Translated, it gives CARPGLAGGPGTDTQYF.

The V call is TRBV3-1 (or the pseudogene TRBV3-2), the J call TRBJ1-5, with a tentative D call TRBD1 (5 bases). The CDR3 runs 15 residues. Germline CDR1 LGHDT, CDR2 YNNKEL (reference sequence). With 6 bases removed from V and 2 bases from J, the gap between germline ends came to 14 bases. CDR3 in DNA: TGTGCCAGCAGTCCAAATTTAGGGGGCAATCAGCCCCAGCATTTT. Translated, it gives CASSPNLGGNQPQHF.

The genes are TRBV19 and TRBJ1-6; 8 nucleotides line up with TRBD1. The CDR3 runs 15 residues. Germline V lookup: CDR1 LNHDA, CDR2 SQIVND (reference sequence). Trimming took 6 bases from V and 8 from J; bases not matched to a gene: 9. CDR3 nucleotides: TGTGCCAGTAGGGCGGACAGGGCGAGTGATTCACCCCTCCACTTT. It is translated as CASRADRASDSPLHF.

The CDR3 nucleotides read TGTGCCAGCAGCAGGGTGGACGGGGGGCGAGACACTGAAGCTTTCTTT. Its translation is CASSRVDGGRDTEAFF. The chain recombines TRBV21-1 with TRBJ1-1. TRBV21-1 is a pseudogene. This CDR3 region has 16 residues.

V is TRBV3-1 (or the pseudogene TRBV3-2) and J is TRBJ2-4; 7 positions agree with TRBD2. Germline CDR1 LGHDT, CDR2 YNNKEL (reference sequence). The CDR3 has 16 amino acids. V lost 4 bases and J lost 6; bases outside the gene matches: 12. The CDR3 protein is CASSPARDYRGNIQYF. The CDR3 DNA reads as TGTGCCAGCAGCCCTGCCCGGGACTACCGTGGAAACATTCAGTACTTC.

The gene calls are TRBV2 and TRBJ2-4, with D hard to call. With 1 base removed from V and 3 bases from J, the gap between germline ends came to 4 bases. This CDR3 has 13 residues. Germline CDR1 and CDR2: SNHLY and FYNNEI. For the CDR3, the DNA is TGTGCCAGCAGTGAAGACAGCAAAAACATTCAGTACTTC. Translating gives CASSEDSKNIQYF.